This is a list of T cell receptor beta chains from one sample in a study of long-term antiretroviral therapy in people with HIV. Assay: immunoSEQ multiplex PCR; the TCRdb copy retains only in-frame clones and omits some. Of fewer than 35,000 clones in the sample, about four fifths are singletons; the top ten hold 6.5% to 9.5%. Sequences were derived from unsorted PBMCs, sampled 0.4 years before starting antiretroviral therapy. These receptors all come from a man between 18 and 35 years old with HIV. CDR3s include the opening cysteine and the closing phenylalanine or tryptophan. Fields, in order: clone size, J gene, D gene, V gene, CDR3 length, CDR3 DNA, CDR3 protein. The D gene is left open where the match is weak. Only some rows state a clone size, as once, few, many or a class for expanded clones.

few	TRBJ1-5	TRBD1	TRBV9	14	TGTGCCAGCAGCCGGGACAGGGCTAATCAGCCCCAGCATTTT	CASSRDRANQPQHF
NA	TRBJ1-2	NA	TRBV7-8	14	TGTGCCAGCAGCTTAGGCGGCGCTAACTATGGCTACACCTTC	CASSLGGANYGYTF
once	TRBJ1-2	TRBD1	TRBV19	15	TGTGCCAGTAGCCTGGGGACAGGGCCTAACTATGGCTACACCTTC	CASSLGTGPNYGYTF
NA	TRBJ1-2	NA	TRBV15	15	TGTGCCACCAGCAGAGATAACAGGGCGGGCTATGGCTACACCTTC	CATSRDNRAGYGYTF
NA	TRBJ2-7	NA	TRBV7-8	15	TGTGCCAGCAGCTTAGGTTGGTCAGGCAGTAACGAGCAGTACTTC	CASSLGWSGSNEQYF
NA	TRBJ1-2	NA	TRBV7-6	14	TGTGCCAGCAGCTTAGGAGTAGCGCACTATGGCTACACCTTC	CASSLGVAHYGYTF
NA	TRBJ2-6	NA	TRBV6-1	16	TGTGCCAGCAGTGAAGCGCACGGCTCTGGGGCCAACGTCCTGACTTTC	CASSEAHGSGANVLTF
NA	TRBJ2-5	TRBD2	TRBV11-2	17	TGTGCCAGCAGCTCCCCGAGCCTAGCGGGTCTACAAGAGACCCAGTACTTC	CASSSPSLAGLQETQYF
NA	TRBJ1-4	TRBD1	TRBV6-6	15	TGTGCCAGCAGTTATGCCAGGGGGGTGGGTGAAAAACTGTTTTTT	CASSYARGVGEKLFF
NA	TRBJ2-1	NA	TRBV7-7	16	TGTGCTAGCAGCTTATCCCCCGGATCCCGGCACAATGAGCAGTTCTTC	CASSLSPGSRHNEQFF
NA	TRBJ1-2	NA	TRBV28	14	TGTGCCAGCAGAAGGGAGCAGCTAAACTATGGCTACACCTTC	CASRREQLNYGYTF